The sequence of this TCR beta chain was determined in a study of blood T cell repertoires in COVID-19 (dated by TCRdb to 2019 to 2021). Study-level background: Collaborator samples came from the United States, Italy and Spain and covered acute and convalescent phases of COVID-19. The repertoires were released in a freely available public database meant as a resource for research on the immune response to SARS-CoV-2. The samples were drawn from the first 160 participants of the ongoing ImmuneRACE study and from 1,254 subjects provided by 6 global collaborators. Nearly every sample came with metadata listing a de-identified subject ID, COVID-19 status, age in years and sex. HLA class I and class II types, where available, came from metadata supplied by the sample provider rather than from assay-based typing. The dataset comprised deeply sampled blood TCRbeta repertoires from subjects exposed to, actively infected with, or recovered from COVID-19. The prospective study material was composed of cDNA or gDNA derived from T cells, B-cell-depleted T cells, or PBMCs. General study outcomes and caveats: The quantity of clinical and demographic metadata differed by source and by participant and was supplied without curation.

Collaborating institutions collected whole blood in K2EDTA tubes following their own protocols. For TCRbeta analysis, collaborators shipped samples as frozen whole blood, isolated PBMCs, or DNA extracted from either of those sample types. TCRbeta CDR3 regions were amplified from genomic DNA using the immunoSEQ Assay, a bias-controlled multiplex PCR. Under the source paper's analysis protocol: Nucleated cell counts per sample were estimated from amplification of reference gene primers within the assay. Sequence reads were collapsed and filtered to measure the absolute abundance of every unique TCRbeta CDR3 rearrangement. For each sample, productive Simpson clonality was calculated as the square root of Simpson's diversity index across productive rearrangements. Held by TCRdb, this immuneACCESS table contains in-frame sequences only and omits some clones. Under half of the omission traces to an unresolved V gene where checked; the cause of the rest is unknown. V and J calls plus clone size are reproduced from that table; the DNA served to infer D and trimming. The sample profile shows over 35,000 clones; 60% to 85% of them were found once. In total, the top ten clones hold 2% of the sample.

On this clone itself: Its antigen is currently not known. There are no base qualities to consult, and no much larger clone falls within one base.

V lost 11 bases and J lost 3 bases, and the count of bases not matched to a germline gene is 10. From a lookup of the germline V gene (reference sequence), CDR1 and CDR2 are WNHNN and SYGVQD. From the cysteine up to the phenylalanine, the CDR3 has a length of 13 residues. Only CDR3 DNA is held: 39 bases, read in frame from base 1. The sequencing sample was made of peripheral blood. The V gene is TRBV10-1 and the J gene is TRBJ2-7, and TRBD2 aligns with 7 junction nucleotides. The clonotype was recovered from a man aged 55-75 years with active COVID-19. The CDR3 region: CAFLRPGGYEQYF. The DNA is TGCGCCTTCCTCCGGCCGGGGGGCTACGAGCAGTACTTC.